This T cell receptor (beta chain) was documented in a study of T-cell memory formation after mild COVID-19. This clonotype was seen a few times. Trimming removed 1 base from V and 1 base from J, with 11 bases in between. Germline-derived CDR1 and CDR2 are LGHNA and YNFKEQ. This CDR3 contains 16 residues. TCRdb fed the 5' RACE reads into MiXCR, producing one record per CDR3 protein. The table records roughly 200,000 distinct CDR3 sequences, 15% to 20% of them present only once. The rearrangement joins TRBV4-2 to TRBJ2-1; D is possibly TRBD1 (5 bases). This receptor was taken from an adult woman who had mild COVID-19 (a few samples of this study predate the infection). Cell type and time point are not known. The sample was PBMCs or a T cell subset sorted from them (not recorded which). DNA of the CDR3: TGTGCCAGCAGCCAAGTGGTGACAGTTTCCTACAATGAGCAGTTCTTC. Protein product: CASSQVVTVSYNEQFF.